This is a list of T cell receptor beta chains from one sample in a study of blood T cells in healthy people across ages. Each CDR3 protein is one row after TCRdb ran MiXCR on the 5' RACE reads. Of about 700,000 distinct CDR3 sequences detected, 32% appear once; the ten largest clones hold over 15%. Sequencing was performed on blood. These receptors originate from a woman at least 80 years old in good health. The CDR3 runs from the conserved cysteine through the conserved F or W. Each record gives: D gene, V gene, J gene, clone size, CDR3 DNA, CDR3 protein. A D gene is named only where the DNA matches it firmly. Clone size appears in some rows only: once, few, many, or a class for an expanded clone.

-	TRBV7-9	TRBJ1-4	few	TGTGCCAGCAGCCTAAACACCCTTAATGAAAAACTGTTTTTT	CASSLNTLNEKLFF
TRBD2	TRBV2	TRBJ2-3	many	TGTGCCAGCAGTGAACTGGCGGGAGGGACAGATACGCAGTATTTT	CASSELAGGTDTQYF
TRBD1	TRBV6-1	TRBJ2-4	-	TGTGCCAGCAGTGCACACGGGACAGTCGAGTCCCCCCTAAAATCCATTCAGTACTTC	CASSAHGTVESPLKSIQYF
TRBD1	TRBV6-5	TRBJ2-7	-	TGTGCCAGCAGTTACCCGGGACAGGGGAGGCACGAGCAGTACTTC	CASSYPGQGRHEQYF
-	TRBV7-6	TRBJ1-1	many	TGTGCCAGCAGCTCTGTAAGAGGGGGTGAAGCTTTCTTT	CASSSVRGGEAFF
-	TRBV7-2	TRBJ2-2	-	TGTGCCAGCAGCTTAGCGGGGGGCTGGAACACCGGGGAGCGGTTTTTT	CASSLAGGWNTGERFF
-	TRBV10-3	TRBJ1-1	-	TGTGCCATCAGTGAGGGACGGGGGGGGTCCGAAGCTTTCTTT	CAISEGRGGSEAFF
TRBD1	TRBV15	TRBJ1-2	many	TGTGCCACCAGCAGTCGGACAGGGGGTGTCTATGGCTACACCTTC	CATSSRTGGVYGYTF
TRBD1	TRBV7-2	TRBJ1-2	many	TGTGCCAGCAGCCCCATCACTCGCGACAGGGGTGGCTACACCTTC	CASSPITRDRGGYTF
-	TRBV3-1	TRBJ2-1	-	TGTGCCAGCAGCCAAGCAGGGGTTGTCATCTCCTACAATGAGCAGTTCTTC	CASSQAGVVISYNEQFF
TRBD1	TRBV6-2/TRBV6-3	TRBJ2-7	many	TGTGCCAGCACCCTAGGACAGGGCGTCCACGAGCAGTACTTC	CASTLGQGVHEQYF
-	TRBV20-1	TRBJ2-7	few	TGCAGTGCTAGGGACAATTCCTACGAGCAGTACTTC	CSARDNSYEQYF
TRBD1	TRBV9	TRBJ2-6	many	TGTGCCAGCAGCGTTGGGACAGTGCTCTCTGGGGCCAACGTCCTGACTTTC	CASSVGTVLSGANVLTF
TRBD2	TRBV4-2	TRBJ2-6	many	TGTGCCAGCAGCCAAGATCCCAGCGGGGGGTTATCTGGGGCCAACGTCCTGACTTTC	CASSQDPSGGLSGANVLTF
TRBD2	TRBV3-1	TRBJ2-3	many	TGTGCCACCGGGGGAGCGGGAAGAGATACGCAGTATTTT	CATGGAGRDTQYF
-	TRBV28	TRBJ1-2	-	TGTGCCAGCAGTTTCCACAGGTCCCTAGCTAACTATGGCTACACCTTC	CASSFHRSLANYGYTF
TRBD1	TRBV7-2	TRBJ1-1	-	TGTGCCAGCAGCCCTATAACAGGGGGGGTGACTGAAGCTTTCTTT	CASSPITGGVTEAFF
TRBD1	TRBV20-1	TRBJ1-6	-	TGCAGTGCTAGCGAGGGAACAGGGGGATCCAGCTCCTATAATTCACCCCTCCACTTT	CSASEGTGGSSSYNSPLHF
-	TRBV5-1	TRBJ1-1	many	TGCGCCAGCAGCCCCCTTCCGGGACGGAACACTGAAGCTTTCTTT	CASSPLPGRNTEAFF
TRBD2	TRBV7-2	TRBJ2-3	once	TGTGCCAGCAGCCCGACTAGCGGGGCCCTAGATACGCAGTATTTT	CASSPTSGALDTQYF
TRBD1	TRBV5-1	TRBJ1-4	many	TGCGCCAGCAGGGGGGACAGTGAAAAACTGTTTTTT	CASRGDSEKLFF
TRBD2	TRBV5-1	TRBJ2-2	few	TGCGCCAGCAGCTTGGAACCTAGCGGGGGCCTAAACACCGGGGAGCTGTTTTTT	CASSLEPSGGLNTGELFF